The 6 T cell receptor beta chains in this list originate from one sample, sequenced in a study of identical twins (dated by TCRdb to the mid-2010s). Library preparation employed 5' RACE. Sequencing used an Illumina HiSeq 2000. TCRdb trimmed public reads at Q25 via fastp, called clones via MiXCR and kept in-frame beta chains. Here each entry gathers all rows of one CDR3 protein and keeps the most common genes and DNA. The sample table shows hundreds of thousands of distinct CDR3 sequences, and around 7.4% are seen once. The ten largest clonotypes hold roughly 1.5% of the sample. The data were also submitted as part of a second study, on yellow fever vaccine responses in identical twins.

Sequencing was carried out using PBMCs. These receptors all come from a woman younger than 35 in good health.

This clonotype was observed a handful of times. The rearrangement links TRBV4-1 to TRBJ2-3; 8 bases agree with TRBD1. J lost 0 bases, V lost 1 base, and 15 bases had no gene match. This CDR3 has 20 amino acids. Germline CDR1 reads MGHRA; CDR2 reads YSYEKL. CDR3 nucleotides: TGCGCCAGCAGCCAAGTATTTTCAGGGGGCCCAACCTCTAGCACAGATACGCAGTATTTT. The encoded protein is CASSQVFSGGPTSSTDTQYF.

The chain has TRBV14 and TRBJ2-1; a weak D match, TRBD2 (6 bases). The CDR3 spans 13 residues. Looked up from germline, CDR1 is SGHDN and CDR2 is FVKESK. The V and J ends lost 1 base and 12 bases respectively, with 13 bases between them. The CDR3: CASSQVTSLTQFF. CDR3 in DNA: TGTGCCAGCAGCCAAGTGACTAGTCTCACGCAGTTCTTC.

A note on this clonotype: Its ends do not fully match the called genes, so a read error is possible. This chain uses TRBV4-2 with TRBJ2-2; 10 bases map to TRBD2. The CDR3 covers 18 residues. Germline CDR1 LGHNA, CDR2 YNFKEQ. CDR3 amino acids: CASSQDYLAGAVTGELCF. DNA for the CDR3: TGTGCCAGCAGCCAAGATTATCTAGCGGGAGCGGTTACCGGGGAGCTGTGTTTT.

The sample holds many counts of this clonotype. This chain uses TRBV6-1 with TRBJ1-1; 7 bases map to TRBD1. The germline V gene encodes CDR1 MNHNS and CDR2 SASEGT. J lost 7 bases, V lost 6 bases, and 8 bases had no gene match. CDR3 length: 13 residues. CDR3 coding DNA: TGTGCCAGCAGAGACAGGGCTACAGGTGAAGCTTTCTTT. Translation: CASRDRATGEAFF.

J is TRBJ2-3 and V is TRBV29-1; the match to TRBD1 covers 10 bases. CDR1 is SQVTM and CDR2 is ANQGSEA in the germline V gene. V was pared by 7 bases and J by 4 bases, with 11 bases of the junction left unmatched. The CDR3 sequence is 15 residues long. CDR3 in DNA: TGCAGCGCCTTTCCCGGGACAGGGGATTCAGATACGCAGTATTTT. Translated, it gives CSAFPGTGDSDTQYF.

This clonotype was observed at least ten times. The J gene is TRBJ1-5, the V gene TRBV7-9, with D unresolved. V shed 5 bases and J shed 4 bases, with 9 bases lying between them. This CDR3 contains 13 residues. Germline CDR1 SEHNR, CDR2 FQNEAQ (reference sequence). Written as DNA, the CDR3 is TGTGCCAGCAGCCCTGGGGTTAATCAGCCCCAGCATTTT. Its translation is CASSPGVNQPQHF.